This T cell receptor beta chain was sequenced for a study of blood T cell repertoires in COVID-19. Background on the study: T cells, B-cell-depleted T cells, or PBMCs provided the cDNA or gDNA that served as material.

It was during active infection that Seattle patients were enrolled and then longitudinally followed. V lost 0 bases to trimming and J lost 2 bases, with 8 bases between them. CDR1 MNHNS and CDR2 SASEGT come from the germline V gene. CDR3 length: 15 amino acids. Assay: immunoSEQ multiplex PCR; the TCRdb copy retains only in-frame clones and omits some. The sample yields about 300,000 clones, around nine tenths seen once. The chain has TRBV6-1 and TRBJ1-5; D is perhaps TRBD1 (6 bases). The TCR sequence derives from a woman in her thirties with COVID-19, enrolled during active disease. Input material: peripheral blood. The DNA of the CDR3 is TGTGCCAGCAGTGAAGCCCGGACAGGCAATCAGCCCCAGCATTTT. Protein: CASSEARTGNQPQHF.